The 3 T cell receptor beta chains below were found in one sample sequenced in a study of regulatory T cells in long-lasting Graves disease. As for time point: persistent/refractory GD, antithyroid drugs over 5 years with positive TRAb. The TCR library was made from RNA extracted from PBMCs. The TCR beta library used iRepertoire HTBI primers with Arm-PCR amplification of CDR3. TCRdb called the multiplex PCR reads again in MiXCR, with one record for every CDR3 protein. The table shows a few hundred thousand distinct CDR3 sequences, with about 20% occurring only once. Source: peripheral blood mononuclear cells (PBMCs), taken when the disease was refractory, from a patient treated with antithyroid drugs. Receptors originate from a female donor with Graves disease.

This clonotype was counted at least ten times. The chain has TRBV28 and TRBJ2-7, with TRBD1 matching over 8 bases. This CDR3 contains 17 residues. V lost 6 bases, J lost 0 bases, and 13 bases stayed unmatched. CDR1 and CDR2 (germline): MDHEN, SYDVKM. CDR3 sequence: CASSPLEGRGPSYEQYF. The CDR3 DNA sequence: TGTGCCAGCAGCCCCCTCGAGGGCAGGGGGCCCTCCTACGAGCAGTACTTC.

This clonotype has more than one count but fewer than ten. V gene TRBV28 combines with J gene TRBJ1-5; 9 bases match TRBD1. V shed 6 bases, J shed 6 bases, and the junction held 15 bases outside the gene matches. In germline, CDR1 is MDHEN, CDR2 SYDVKM. The CDR3 has 17 residues. CDR3 residues: CASSPGGTGMRGQPQHF. The CDR3 region has the DNA TGTGCCAGCAGCCCCGGGGGGACAGGGATGAGGGGTCAGCCCCAGCATTTT.

The J gene is TRBJ2-7, the V gene TRBV10-3; possible D gene TRBD1, 6 bases. CDR1 ENHRY and CDR2 SYGVKD come from the germline V gene. V lost 4 bases to trimming and J lost 1 base, with 11 bases between them. The CDR3 is made up of 14 amino acids. The CDR3 DNA is TGTGCCATCAGTGGGACAGAAGGGTCCTACGAGCAGTACTTC. Translation: CAISGTEGSYEQYF.